This T cell receptor (beta chain) originates from a study of T-cell memory formation after mild COVID-19. The V gene's germline CDR1 is ENHRY and CDR2 SYGVKD. With V trimmed by 4 bases and J by 6 bases, 11 bases remained unmatched. The length of the CDR3 is 16 residues. TCRdb re-called the 5' RACE reads with MiXCR, one entry per CDR3 protein. Counted here are roughly 150,000 distinct CDR3 sequences, under 30% occurring once; the ten biggest clones make up around a quarter. The source is an adult woman who had mild COVID-19 (a few samples of this study predate the infection). Cell type and time point are not known. The rearrangement links TRBV10-3 to TRBJ2-3; 9 bases agree with TRBD1. The sample taken for sequencing was PBMCs or a T cell subset sorted from them (not recorded which). This chain's CDR3 is CAISAPGQGLFDTQYF. The CDR3, as DNA: TGTGCCATCAGTGCTCCGGGACAGGGATTATTCGATACGCAGTATTTT.